The rows below give T cell receptor beta chains drawn from one sample of a study of CD8 T cells in Susac syndrome. TCRdb called the immunoSEQ multiplex PCR reads again in MiXCR, with one record for every CDR3 protein. The table has about 130,000 distinct CDR3 sequences, around 95% seen once. Sequences were obtained from CD4+ T cells from PBMCs. The receptors originated from a human donor in good health. Each CDR3 is given with its conserved first and last residue. The D gene is left open where the match is weak.

d_call: NA; v_call: TRBV7-2; j_call: TRBJ2-7; cdr3_aa: CASSYRGKQYF
d_call: NA; v_call: TRBV29-1; j_call: TRBJ1-2; cdr3_aa: CSVGEAYGYTF
d_call: NA; v_call: TRBV29-1; j_call: TRBJ1-2; cdr3_aa: CSAPQGLSNYGYTF
d_call: NA; v_call: TRBV29-1; j_call: TRBJ2-5; cdr3_aa: CSVEGWTSAQETQYF
d_call: NA; v_call: TRBV5-6; j_call: TRBJ1-4; cdr3_aa: CASSLTSGSVEKLFF
d_call: NA; v_call: TRBV18; j_call: TRBJ2-1; cdr3_aa: CASSPPGGQGNEQFF
d_call: NA; v_call: TRBV6-2/TRBV6-3; j_call: TRBJ1-5; cdr3_aa: CASSYIPQGRNQPQHF
d_call: TRBD2; v_call: TRBV6-2/TRBV6-3; j_call: TRBJ2-2; cdr3_aa: CASSFTLARPTGELFF
d_call: NA; v_call: TRBV3-1; j_call: TRBJ2-7; cdr3_aa: CASSQDEAFYEQYF
d_call: NA; v_call: TRBV6-5; j_call: TRBJ2-7; cdr3_aa: CASSYRQTYEQYF
d_call: NA; v_call: TRBV20-1; j_call: TRBJ2-7; cdr3_aa: CSARMDRAPSEQYF